Listed below are T cell receptor beta chains from one sample, sequenced in a study of control samples from healthy donors and cancer patients. TCRdb's copy holds only in-frame clones and misses some; the assay was immunoSEQ multiplex PCR. The top ten clones hold around an eighth of a sample with about 95,000 clones, 88% of them seen once. Sequenced material: blood. These receptors came from a woman in her 70s in good health. Both conserved end residues are part of each CDR3. A D gene is named only where the DNA matches it firmly. Not all rows give a size; the values are once, few, many and, for expanded clones, a class.

TRBJ1-3 - TRBV5-6 - CASSLDRAGNTIYF TGTGCCAGCAGCTTGGACAGGGCTGGAAACACCATATATTTT
TRBJ2-1 TRBD2 TRBV15 - CATSREGLAGGEQFF TGTGCCACCAGCAGAGAGGGACTAGCGGGGGGAGAGCAGTTCTTC
TRBJ2-1 TRBD2 TRBV7-2 - CASSVTSGRSYNEQFF TGTGCCAGCAGCGTGACTAGCGGGCGCTCCTACAATGAGCAGTTCTTC
TRBJ1-2 TRBD1 TRBV9 - CASSATGTDLYGYTF TGTGCCAGCAGCGCAACCGGGACAGACCTCTATGGCTACACCTTC
TRBJ2-3 - TRBV5-4 few CASSPEISSTDTQYF TGTGCCAGCAGCCCTGAAATATCTAGCACAGATACGCAGTATTTT
TRBJ1-2 - TRBV5-6 - CASSPSDRNYGYTF TGTGCCAGCAGCCCCTCGGACAGAAACTATGGCTACACCTTC
TRBJ2-7 - TRBV6-6 - CASSSGLTTSYEQYF TGTGCCAGCAGTTCGGGACTGACGACATCCTACGAGCAGTACTTC
TRBJ2-7 TRBD1 TRBV6-5 - CASSYTSGTGVYEQYF TGTGCCAGCAGTTACACCTCCGGGACAGGGGTCTACGAGCAGTACTTC
TRBJ2-6 - TRBV3-1/TRBV3-2 - CASGGGANVLTF TGTGCCAGCGGTGGTGGGGCCAACGTCCTGACTTTC
TRBJ2-2 - TRBV4-3 - CASSSSRYTGELFF TGCGCCAGCTCCTCCTCCAGATACACCGGGGAGCTGTTTTTT
TRBJ1-4 TRBD1 TRBV28 - CASSQGTVNEKLFF TGTGCCAGCAGCCAAGGGACAGTTAATGAAAAACTGTTTTTT
TRBJ1-5 TRBD1 TRBV29-1 few CSVSAGTGDQPQHF TGCAGCGTTTCCGCCGGGACAGGGGATCAGCCCCAGCATTTT
TRBJ2-3 TRBD2 TRBV24-1 - CATSDSSGGTDTQYF TGTGCCACCAGTGATTCGAGCGGGGGGACAGATACGCAGTATTTT
TRBJ2-6 TRBD1 TRBV15 once CATSDRDRGRTGANVLTF TGTGCCACCAGCGACCGGGACAGGGGGCGTACTGGGGCCAACGTCCTGACTTTC
TRBJ2-5 TRBD2 TRBV6-2/TRBV6-3 once CASSYSSGGTWETQYF TGTGCCAGCAGTTACTCCAGCGGGGGTACCTGGGAGACCCAGTACTTC
TRBJ1-3 - TRBV11-2 - CASSLGAGSGNTIYF TGTGCCAGCAGCTTAGGTGCCGGGTCCGGAAACACCATATATTTT
TRBJ1-1 - TRBV3-1/TRBV3-2 few CASSNLDRNTEAFF TGTGCCAGCAGCAACCTGGACAGGAACACTGAAGCTTTCTTT
TRBJ1-2 - TRBV6-5 - CATSSNFQNYGYTF TGTGCCACCTCATCCAACTTCCAAAACTATGGCTACACCTTC
TRBJ2-4 - TRBV4-3 - CASSPGENIQYF TGCGCCAGCAGCCCAGGGGAAAACATTCAGTACTTC
TRBJ2-5 - TRBV5-1 - CASSLFGQQETQYF TGCGCCAGCAGCTTGTTCGGGCAGCAAGAGACCCAGTACTTC
TRBJ1-5 - TRBV19 - CASSPRPHGLVGNQPQHF TGTGCCAGTAGTCCCAGGCCCCATGGGTTAGTCGGCAATCAGCCCCAGCATTTT
TRBJ1-4 - TRBV7-9 - CASSLSRATNEKLFF TGTGCCAGCAGCTTATCCAGGGCAACTAATGAAAAACTGTTTTTT
TRBJ1-2 - TRBV18 few CASSRTGSYGYTF TGTGCCAGCTCAAGAACAGGGAGCTATGGCTACACCTTC
TRBJ1-3 - TRBV7-9 - CASSFPGVENTIYF TGTGCCAGCAGCTTTCCAGGAGTAGAAAACACCATATATTTT
TRBJ1-5 - TRBV6-5 - CASRPAPNQPQHF TGTGCCAGCCGCCCTGCCCCCAATCAGCCCCAGCATTTT
TRBJ2-5 TRBD2 TRBV11-3 once CASSSSIAGVGETQYF TGTGCCAGCAGCTCCTCTATAGCGGGAGTGGGAGAGACCCAGTACTTC
TRBJ1-2 - TRBV14 - CASSQVDVYGYTF TGTGCCAGCAGCCAAGTAGACGTGTATGGCTACACCTTC
TRBJ2-3 - TRBV7-9 - CASSPVSTDTQYF TGTGCCAGCTCTCCGGTTAGCACAGATACGCAGTATTTT
TRBJ2-5 TRBD2 TRBV5-1 - CASSLEVSGGMKTQYF TGCGCCAGCAGCCTGGAGGTTAGCGGGGGGATGAAGACCCAGTACTTC
TRBJ2-7 - TRBV4-1 once CASSQEGKGLSYEQYF TGCGCCAGCAGCCAAGAGGGAAAGGGGCTTTCCTACGAGCAGTACTTC
TRBJ2-3 - TRBV7-9 - CASSREGGSGTDTQYF TGTGCCAGCAGCCGCGAGGGAGGCAGCGGCACAGATACGCAGTATTTT
TRBJ2-1 - TRBV15 - CATSRDSGGAGSSYNEQFF TGTGCCACCAGCAGAGATTCAGGGGGGGCGGGAAGCTCCTACAATGAGCAGTTCTTC
TRBJ1-2 - TRBV29-1 - CSVAGGRTYGYTF TGCAGCGTTGCCGGTGGACGGACCTATGGCTACACCTTC
TRBJ1-1 - TRBV3-1/TRBV3-2 - CASSQVPGNTEAFF TGTGCCAGCAGCCAAGTCCCCGGGAACACTGAAGCTTTCTTT
TRBJ1-1 - TRBV3-1/TRBV3-2 - CASREGQSTEAFF TGTGCCAGCAGGGAAGGACAATCCACTGAAGCTTTCTTT
TRBJ1-1 TRBD1 TRBV7-2 - CASSSNQGGTEAFF TGTGCCAGCAGTTCAAATCAGGGGGGCACTGAAGCTTTCTTT
TRBJ2-1 - TRBV6-2/TRBV6-3 - CASSSRVGLYEQFF TGTGCCAGCAGTTCAAGAGTGGGGTTGTATGAGCAGTTCTTC
TRBJ2-7 TRBD2 TRBV7-6 - CASSLGGGGNYEQYF TGTGCCAGCAGCTTAGGGGGGGGAGGGAACTACGAGCAGTACTTC
TRBJ1-1 TRBD1 TRBV4-1 - CASSQDEAGGTEAFF TGCGCCAGCAGCCAAGATGAGGCAGGGGGGACTGAAGCTTTCTTT
TRBJ1-1 - TRBV29-1 - CSVKAQLANTEAFF TGCAGCGTGAAGGCCCAACTCGCGAACACTGAAGCTTTCTTT
TRBJ2-2 - TRBV7-6 - CASRRAGLTGELFF TGTGCCAGCAGACGGGCAGGCCTCACCGGGGAGCTGTTTTTT
TRBJ2-7 - TRBV7-8 - CASSIVRAAEQYF TGTGCCAGCAGCATCGTTCGGGCAGCCGAGCAGTACTTC
TRBJ2-1 TRBD1 TRBV6-2/TRBV6-3 - CASSYSTGDPWNNEQFF TGTGCCAGCAGTTACTCGACAGGGGACCCCTGGAACAATGAGCAGTTCTTC
TRBJ1-4 - TRBV27 - CASSSSDNEKLFF TGTGCCAGCAGTTCCTCAGATAATGAAAAACTGTTTTTT
TRBJ2-5 - TRBV2 - CASSDSPSGETQYF TGTGCCAGCAGTGATTCGCCCTCCGGTGAGACCCAGTACTTC
TRBJ1-1 - TRBV19 - CASSLADWKNEAFF TGTGCCAGTAGTTTGGCCGACTGGAAGAATGAAGCTTTCTTT
TRBJ1-1 TRBD1 TRBV18 - CASSPLGQENTEAFF TGTGCCAGCTCACCCTTGGGACAGGAAAACACTGAAGCTTTCTTT
TRBJ1-5 - TRBV7-2 - CASSSGPGGNQPQHF TGTGCCAGCAGTTCGGGTCCAGGAGGGAATCAGCCCCAGCATTTT
TRBJ1-2 TRBD1 TRBV5-1 - CASSPPTGEGYTF TGCGCCAGCAGCCCACCGACAGGGGAAGGCTACACCTTC
TRBJ1-1 - TRBV28 - CASSGGVRTEAFF TGTGCCAGCAGCGGGGGGGTTAGGACTGAAGCTTTCTTT
TRBJ1-1 - TRBV6-5 - CASSYRRGTLNTEAFF TGTGCCAGCAGTTACAGGCGGGGGACCTTGAACACTGAAGCTTTCTTT
TRBJ1-1 TRBD1 TRBV7-2 - CASSSTRQGEAFF TGTGCCAGCAGCTCGACTCGACAGGGAGAAGCTTTCTTT
TRBJ1-2 - TRBV3-1/TRBV3-2 once CASSRDNSHGYTF TGTGCCAGCAGTCGGGACAACTCCCATGGCTACACCTTC
TRBJ1-2 - TRBV10-3 - CAISEPEEANYGYTF TGTGCCATCAGTGAGCCGGAGGAAGCTAACTATGGCTACACCTTC
TRBJ1-1 TRBD1 TRBV19 - CASRGDPGQGNTEAFF TGTGCCAGTAGAGGGGACCCGGGACAGGGGAACACTGAAGCTTTCTTT